Shown below are 11 T cell receptor beta chains from a single sample sequenced in a study of T cells in Graves' hyperthyroidism and ophthalmopathy. Using RNA transcripts as the source, TCR beta CDR3 regions were amplified. The HTBI set primed first-round TCR CDR3 RT-PCR. TCRdb independently ran MiXCR on the multiplex PCR reads; one entry per CDR3 protein. Of 550,000 to 700,000 distinct CDR3 sequences listed, approximately 44% are singletons. Sequencing was performed on peripheral blood or thyroid tissue (not recorded which). The receptors shown here come from an adult woman with Graves' disease, either hyperthyroidism or ophthalmopathy (not recorded which).

The chain recombines TRBV20-1 with TRBJ2-7; 11 positions agree with TRBD1. The last part of the DNA fits TRBJ2-5 better; the J call may be wrong. Per germline, CDR1 DFQATT and CDR2 SNEGSKA (reference sequence). The CDR3 covers 15 residues. Here the CDR3 reads CSARRTGGAGETQYF. CDR3 nucleotide sequence: TGCAGTGCTAGGAGGACAGGGGGCGCGGGAGAGACCCAGTACTTC.

J is TRBJ2-7 and V is TRBV7-2; 7 bases agree with TRBD2. Trimming at V came to 5 bases and at J to 2 bases, leaving 9 bases not matched to a gene. Germline CDR1 and CDR2: SGHTA and FQGNSA. The CDR3 runs 15 residues. CDR3 sequence (DNA): TGTGCCAGCAGCCTATCGGGACTACCCCCCTACGAGCAGTACTTC. This codes for CASSLSGLPPYEQYF.

This clonotype was detected a few times. The V call is TRBV27, the J call TRBJ1-1; D perhaps matches TRBD1 (6 bases). Germline CDR1 MNHEY, CDR2 SMNVEV (reference sequence). This CDR3 spans 14 amino acids. The V gene lost 5 bases and the J gene lost 3 bases, with 13 bases spanning the gap. Here the CDR3 DNA reads TGTGCCAGCAGTGAGGGGGGCGCGGACACTGAAGCTTTCTTT. Encoded protein: CASSEGGADTEAFF.

The chain couples TRBV12-3 or TRBV12-4 to TRBJ1-1; 8 bases are a match to TRBD1. Trimming cost V 7 bases and J 5 bases; bases outside gene matches: 6. The CDR3 is 13 amino acids. In DNA, the CDR3 is TGTGCCAGCAAACTCGACAGGGGAACTGAAGCTTTCTTT. It encodes CASKLDRGTEAFF.

This chain joins TRBV6-5 and TRBJ2-5; 10 bases map to TRBD2. V lost 4 bases, J lost 5 bases, and 7 bases stayed unmatched. The length of the CDR3 is 15 residues. Germline CDR1 reads MNHEY; CDR2 reads SVGAGI. As DNA, the CDR3 is TGTGCCAGCAGTTCAACTAGCGGGATGATGGAGACCCAGTACTTC. Its protein is CASSSTSGMMETQYF.

This clonotype came up many times. The chain uses TRBV7-2 and TRBJ2-7; 7 nucleotides agree with TRBD1. This CDR3 is 13 amino acids long. After removal of 8 bases from V and 4 bases from J, the junction contained 8 bases not matched to a gene. Germline CDR1 SGHTA, CDR2 FQGNSA. CDR3 sequence (DNA): TGTGCCAGCGGCAGGGACAGTTGGTACGAGCAGTACTTC. Translating gives CASGRDSWYEQYF. Supplemented by reference TRBV7-2 and TRBJ2-7, the full variable domain reads GAGVSQSPSNKVTEKGKDVELRCDPISGHTALYWYRQSLGQGLEFLIYFQGNSAPDKSGLPSDRFSAERTGGSVSTLTIQRTQQEDSAVYLCASGRDSWYEQYFGPGTRLTVT.

This clonotype was found many times. Germline and junction disagree at one end, which may indicate a read error. This rearrangement joins TRBV10-2 to TRBJ2-7; 9 positions match TRBD1. There are 14 residues in the CDR3. Germline V gene lookup returns CDR1 WSHSY and CDR2 SAAADI. The CDR3 is CASRPGQGNYEQYF. The DNA of the CDR3 is TGTGCCAGCAGACCTGGACAGGGGAATTATGAGCAGTACTTC.

Many counts were recorded for this clonotype. V usage is TRBV6-6 and J usage is TRBJ1-4; no reliable D call. CDR3 size: 12 residues. Germline V lookup: CDR1 MNHNY, CDR2 SVGAGI (reference sequence). V lost 1 base to trimming and J lost 12 bases, with 9 bases between them. The CDR3 region is CASSYLGRELFF. CDR3 coding DNA: TGTGCCAGCAGTTACTTAGGTCGAGAACTGTTTTTT.

This clonotype was seen repeatedly, ten times or more. The chain has TRBV5-1 and TRBJ1-1, with D possibly TRBD1 on 6 matching bases. Germline CDR1 and CDR2: SGHRS and YFSETQ. Trimming removed 3 bases at V and 6 bases at J, with 21 bases between. The CDR3 is 16 amino acids. CDR3 DNA: TGCGCCAGCAGCTCCTATGGGGGGGGCGGAAGGTCTGAAGCTTTCTTT. Its translation is CASSSYGGGGRSEAFF.

There are many counts of this clonotype. The chain employs TRBV9 and TRBJ1-2; D possibly corresponds to TRBD1 (5 bases). The V and J ends lost 0 bases and 4 bases respectively, with 13 bases between them. CDR3 length: 15 amino acids. Germline CDR1 and CDR2: SGDLS and YYNGEE. The CDR3 reads CASSVERDAGYGYTF. In DNA form, the CDR3 reads TGTGCCAGCAGCGTAGAGAGGGACGCGGGCTATGGCTACACCTTC.

This clonotype has a count of ten or more. The chain combines TRBV4-1 with TRBJ1-5; D remains unclear. The germline CDR1 and CDR2 sequences are MGHRA and YSYEKL. V dropped 2 bases and J dropped 2 bases, with 7 bases sitting between them. This CDR3 spans 14 amino acids. The CDR3 here is CASSQRHGNQPQHF. DNA of the CDR3: TGCGCCAGCAGCCAACGACACGGCAATCAGCCCCAGCATTTT.